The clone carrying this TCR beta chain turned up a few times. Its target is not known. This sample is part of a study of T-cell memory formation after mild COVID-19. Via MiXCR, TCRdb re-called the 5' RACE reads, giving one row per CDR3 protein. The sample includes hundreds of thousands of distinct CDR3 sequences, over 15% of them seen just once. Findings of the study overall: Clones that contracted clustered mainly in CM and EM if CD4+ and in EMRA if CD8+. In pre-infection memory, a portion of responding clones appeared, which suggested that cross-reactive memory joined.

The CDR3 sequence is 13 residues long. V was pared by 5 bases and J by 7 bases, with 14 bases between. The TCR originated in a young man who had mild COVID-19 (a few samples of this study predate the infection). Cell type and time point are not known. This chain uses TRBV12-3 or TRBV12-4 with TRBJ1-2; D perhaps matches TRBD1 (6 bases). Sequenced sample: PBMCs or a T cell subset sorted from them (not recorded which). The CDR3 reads CASSGQPRGGYTF. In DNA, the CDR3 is TGTGCCAGCAGTGGACAGCCCAGGGGTGGCTACACCTTC.